The 18 T cell receptor beta chains below all came from one sample that was sequenced in a study of T-cell memory formation after mild COVID-19. A single record per CDR3 protein comes from TCRdb applying MiXCR to the 5' RACE reads. Here the sample spans 350,000 to 450,000 distinct CDR3 sequences, 15% to 20% being singletons. Sequenced sample: PBMCs or a T cell subset sorted from them (not recorded which). These receptors came from an adult woman who had mild COVID-19 (a few samples of this study predate the infection). Cell type and time point are not known.

The chain is built from TRBV7-3 and TRBJ2-2, with D uncertain. CDR1 is SGHTA, CDR2 FQGTGA, per germline. The CDR3 contains 15 residues. V gave up 3 bases and J gave up 2 bases, with 10 bases separating them. Here the CDR3 DNA reads TGTGCCAGCAGCTTGGTGGCAGCTAACACCGGGGAGCTGTTTTTT. Encoded protein: CASSLVAANTGELFF.

The sample holds a few counts of this clonotype. The V call is TRBV5-1, the J call TRBJ1-1; maybe TRBD1 (6 bases). The CDR3 extends over 14 amino acids. The germline V gene has CDR1 SGHRS and CDR2 YFSETQ. Trimming took 3 bases from V and 4 from J, leaving 13 bases between them. The CDR3 region is CASSSRDTSTEAFF. For the CDR3, the DNA is TGCGCCAGCAGCTCCCGGGACACGTCCACTGAAGCTTTCTTT.

This chain joins TRBV6-5 and TRBJ2-2; D may be TRBD1 (6 bases). The V gene's germline CDR1 is MNHEY and CDR2 SVGAGI. The CDR3 runs to 14 residues. Trimming took off 6 bases at V and 4 bases at J, with 12 bases between the two ends. DNA of the CDR3: TGTGCCAGCAGACCGGGACACCGCACCGGGGAGCTGTTTTTT. Its protein product is CASRPGHRTGELFF.

The table lists this clonotype with a few counts. The chain joins TRBV7-6 to TRBJ2-3; D not resolved. Germline V gene data show CDR1 as SGHVS and CDR2 as FNYEAQ. The ends were cut back, 3 bases at V and 0 bases at J, with 16 bases in the middle. This CDR3 spans 17 amino acids. As DNA, the CDR3 is TGTGCCAGCAGCTTGGGCCCCCAGTCTCCAAGCACAGATACGCAGTATTTT. Translation: CASSLGPQSPSTDTQYF.

Only a few counts were recorded for this clonotype. The chain combines TRBV4-1 with TRBJ2-5, with 9 positions matching TRBD2. V shed 4 bases and J 1 base; nucleotides not matched to a gene: 7. Germline lookup yields CDR1 MGHRA and CDR2 YSYEKL. The CDR3 contains 16 residues. DNA for the CDR3: TGCGCCAGCAGCCCATTAGCGGGGGCCTTCCAAGAGACCCAGTACTTC. Protein product: CASSPLAGAFQETQYF.

The chain is built from TRBV7-6 and TRBJ2-5, with D perhaps matching TRBD2 (6 bases). Germline CDR1 SGHVS, CDR2 FNYEAQ. This CDR3 is 16 amino acids long. V was cut by 6 bases and J by 0 bases, with 17 bases left in between. The CDR3 region has the DNA TGTGCCAGCAGTTCGACCGGGACTGGGTACCAAGAGACCCAGTACTTC. Translation: CASSSTGTGYQETQYF.

On this clonotype: One end of the junction does not line up with germline, which may come from a read error. The V gene is TRBV7-9, the J gene TRBJ1-2; the D is unclear. The CDR3 sequence is 15 residues long. Germline V gene lookup returns CDR1 SEHNR and CDR2 FQNEAQ (reference sequence). The CDR3 here is CVSSELIVVGSGYTF. The CDR3 DNA follows: TGTGTCAGCAGCGAGCTCATTGTAGTCGGGAGTGGCTACACCTTC. Based on the CDR3 plus reference TRBV7-9 and TRBJ1-2, the full variable domain is DTGVSQNPRHKITKRGQNVTFRCDPISEHNRLYWYRQTLGQGPEFLTYFQNEAQLEKSRLLSDRFSAERPKGSFSTLEIQRTEQGDSAMYLCVSSELIVVGSGYTFGSGTRLTVV.

Many counts were recorded for this clonotype. The V gene is TRBV20-1, the J gene TRBJ1-3; possibly TRBD1 for D (6 bases). This CDR3 is built from 15 residues. The germline V and J ends were trimmed by 2 bases and 3 bases, with 14 bases remaining between them. Germline values: CDR1 DFQATT, CDR2 SNEGSKA (reference sequence). The chain's CDR3 is CSARRRGAGGNTIYF. CDR3 nucleotides: TGCAGTGCTAGAAGGCGGGGGGCAGGTGGAAACACCATATATTTT.

This clonotype was counted between two and nine times. V usage is TRBV5-1 and J usage is TRBJ1-2; no firm D call. The length of the CDR3 is 13 residues. Germline lookup yields CDR1 SGHRS and CDR2 YFSETQ. Deletions cut 0 bases from V and 5 bases from J, with 8 bases between. CDR3 in DNA: TGCGCCAGCAGCTTGGCCTTACCGTATGGCTACACCTTC. As protein: CASSLALPYGYTF.

This clonotype was picked up a small number of times. J is TRBJ2-7 and V is TRBV15; D may be TRBD1 or TRBD2 (6 bases each). Between the trimmed V and J ends, which lost 0 bases and 2 bases, there was a span of 11 bases. The CDR3 runs 15 residues. In germline, CDR1 is LNHNV, CDR2 YYDKDF (reference sequence). CDR3 DNA: TGTGCCACCAGCAGAGATGGAAGGGGGGCCTACGAGCAGTACTTC. This translates into CATSRDGRGAYEQYF.

This chain links TRBV4-1 with TRBJ1-1; no clear D. The V end was cut by 4 bases, the J end by 6 bases, with 12 bases between. Germline CDR1 reads MGHRA; CDR2 reads YSYEKL. The CDR3 is 13 amino acids. CDR3 bases: TGCGCCAGCAGCCCTAGGGAGGTGGCTGAAGCTTTCTTT. Its protein is CASSPREVAEAFF.

This chain joins TRBV19 and TRBJ1-1, with D perhaps matching TRBD1 (5 bases). The V gene's germline CDR1 is LNHDA and CDR2 SQIVND (reference sequence). The CDR3 covers 15 residues. Between the trimmed V and J ends, which lost 6 bases and 1 base, there was a span of 15 bases. Here the CDR3 reads CASSNRRGANTEAFF. The CDR3 region has the DNA TGTGCCAGTAGCAACCGACGTGGGGCGAACACTGAAGCTTTCTTT. Combining the CDR3 with reference TRBV19 and TRBJ1-1 gives the whole variable domain DGGITQSPKYLFRKEGQNVTLSCEQNLNHDAMYWYRQDPGQGLRLIYYSQIVNDFQKGDIAEGYSVSREKKESFPLTVTSAQKNPTAFYLCASSNRRGANTEAFFGQGTRLTVV.

This clonotype was recorded a few times. The chain combines TRBV7-9 with TRBJ1-4; maybe TRBD1 (5 bases). The germline V and J ends were trimmed by 1 base and 7 bases, with 13 bases remaining between them. The CDR3 runs 15 residues. Germline values: CDR1 SEHNR, CDR2 FQNEAQ (reference sequence). The CDR3 loop reads CASSLVGGYGEKLFF. CDR3 DNA sequence: TGTGCCAGCAGCTTAGTCGGGGGTTATGGTGAAAAACTGTTTTTT.

The chain recombines TRBV7-9 with TRBJ1-4; 10 bases are shared with TRBD1. V shed 1 base, J shed 8 bases, and the junction held 1 base outside the gene matches. This CDR3 contains 14 residues. The V gene's germline CDR1 is SEHNR and CDR2 FQNEAQ (reference sequence). CDR3 nucleotide sequence: TGTGCCAGCAGCTTAGTGACAGGGGGCGAAAAACTGTTTTTT. It translates to CASSLVTGGEKLFF.

The V gene is TRBV7-6, the J gene TRBJ1-2; 9 bases are shared with TRBD1. CDR1 and CDR2 (germline): SGHVS, FNYEAQ. The CDR3 totals 15 residues. V gave up 1 base and J gave up 2 bases; unmatched junction bases: 2. The CDR3 loop reads CASSLEGTGNYGYTF. In DNA, the CDR3 is TGTGCCAGCAGCTTAGAAGGGACAGGGAACTATGGCTACACCTTC.

The chain uses TRBV7-6 and TRBJ1-3; D gene ambiguous. Germline loops: CDR1 SGHVS, CDR2 FNYEAQ. The V gene lost 5 bases and the J gene lost 4 bases, with 9 bases spanning the gap. The CDR3 runs 13 residues. The CDR3: CASSPGWGNTIYF. The CDR3 nucleotides are TGTGCCAGCAGCCCCGGATGGGGAAACACCATATATTTT.

This clonotype has only a few counts. The chain combines TRBV5-1 with TRBJ2-7, with no clear D. The CDR3 loop spans 14 amino acids. Germline CDR1 SGHRS, CDR2 YFSETQ. The V end was cut by 5 bases, the J end by 7 bases, with 19 bases between. The CDR3 loop is CASRVSGYLEEQYF. The CDR3 bases are TGCGCCAGCAGGGTATCCGGTTACTTAGAGGAGCAGTACTTC.

This clonotype has a count of ten or more. The gene calls are TRBV11-3 and TRBJ1-1; D unresolved. Germline V gene data show CDR1 as SGHNT and CDR2 as YENEEA. The V end lost 4 bases, the J end lost 5 bases, and 35 bases lay between the germline ends. This CDR3 is built from 21 residues. The CDR3 region has the DNA TGTGCCAGCAGCTCCCCGACCGGGTCCCAAGTTAGAAAACAAAGGTGGACTGAAGCTTTCTTT. Its protein product is CASSSPTGSQVRKQRWTEAFF.